A selection of T cell receptor beta chains follows, all from one sample in a study of shared clonotypes between healthy human individuals. Using immunoSEQ multiplex PCR, the repertoire was profiled, and TCRdb retains in-frame clones only, with some absent. This sample has around 2,000,000 clones, with about 93% found just once. Sequenced material: naive CD8+ T cells from PBMCs. The receptor source for this set is a man younger than 35 in good health. Some clones in this sample may be carry-over from other donors' samples. CDR3s include the opening cysteine and the closing phenylalanine or tryptophan. D genes are given only for firm matches. Size is stated for part of the rows, as once, few or many counts, or as a class when the clone is expanded.

J | V | D | size | DNA | CDR3
TRBJ2-7 | TRBV2 | NA | NA | TGTGCCAGCAGTCCCTCGACCTACGAGCAGTACTTC | CASSPSTYEQYF
TRBJ1-2 | TRBV11-2 | NA | NA | TGTGCCAGCAGCTTATCAGAGGGCTATGGCTACACCTTC | CASSLSEGYGYTF
TRBJ1-5 | TRBV28 | NA | NA | TGTGCCAGCAGTCCGATTAATCAGCCCCAGCATTTT | CASSPINQPQHF
TRBJ2-1 | TRBV12-5 | TRBD2 | NA | TGTGCTAGTGGTTTGTCCTGGAGTAGCGGGAGCTCCTACAATGAGCAGTTCTTC | CASGLSWSSGSSYNEQFF
TRBJ2-2 | TRBV12-5 | TRBD2 | NA | TGTGCTAGTGGTCTAAATAGCGGGAGGAGTGTCGCCGGGGAGCTGTTTTTT | CASGLNSGRSVAGELFF
TRBJ2-2 | TRBV27 | NA | NA | TGTGCCAAAGGGGTCCGGGAGCTGTTTTTT | CAKGVRELFF
TRBJ2-1 | TRBV27 | NA | NA | TGTGCCAGCAGTTTATTCATGGAGGGGTTGAATGAGCAGTTCTTC | CASSLFMEGLNEQFF
TRBJ2-7 | TRBV19 | NA | NA | TGTGCCAGTAGTATAGTGCCAGGGGCACAAAACGAGCAGTACTTC | CASSIVPGAQNEQYF
TRBJ2-2 | TRBV6-5 | NA | once | TGTGCCAGCAGTTACAGGTGGCGGGTGGGGATGGAGCTGTTTTTT | CASSYRWRVGMELFF
TRBJ2-1 | TRBV11-2 | TRBD2 | NA | TGTGCCAGCAGCTCCGCAGCGGGAGGGCCAGATGAGCAGTTCTTC | CASSSAAGGPDEQFF
TRBJ1-5 | TRBV4-1 | NA | NA | TGCGCCAGCAGCCCAAGGGAACAGTATAGCAATCAGCCCCAGCATTTT | CASSPREQYSNQPQHF
TRBJ1-1 | TRBV7-9 | NA | NA | TGTGCCAGCAGCCTTCCCGAGAGGAACACTGAAGCTTTCTTT | CASSLPERNTEAFF
TRBJ1-2 | TRBV28 | NA | once | TGTGCCAGCAGTTTCCCAGGGATATATTATGGCTACACCTTC | CASSFPGIYYGYTF
TRBJ2-7 | TRBV10-3 | NA | NA | TGTGCCATCAGGGGGGACTCCCACCACGAGCAGTACTTC | CAIRGDSHHEQYF
TRBJ2-7 | TRBV25-1 | TRBD2 | NA | TGTGCCAGCAGTGTACTAGCGGGAGACGAGCAGTACTTC | CASSVLAGDEQYF
TRBJ2-2 | TRBV9 | TRBD1 | NA | TGTGCCAGCAGCGTGACCGGGACAGGGGTCACCGGGGAGCTGTTTTTT | CASSVTGTGVTGELFF
TRBJ1-4 | TRBV28 | NA | NA | TGTGCCAGCAGCTGGGTCCTCAGGGAAAAACTGTTTTTT | CASSWVLREKLFF
TRBJ1-2 | TRBV5-4 | NA | NA | TGTGCCAGCAGCTTGGACTCAGGGCCCTATGGCTACACCTTC | CASSLDSGPYGYTF
TRBJ1-2 | TRBV5-1 | NA | NA | TGCGCCAGCAGCTTGACGTCGGGGGGCAGCTATGGCTACACCTTC | CASSLTSGGSYGYTF
TRBJ2-7 | TRBV19 | NA | NA | TGTGCCAGTAGTACCCGGGCCAATCCGGGTGAGCAGTACTTC | CASSTRANPGEQYF
TRBJ2-7 | TRBV19 | NA | NA | TGTGCCAGTAGCCCCACAGGGATCTACGAGCAGTACTTC | CASSPTGIYEQYF
TRBJ2-7 | TRBV9 | TRBD2 | NA | TGTGCCAGCAGCGGGGCGGGAGAGTCCGAGCAGTACTTC | CASSGAGESEQYF
TRBJ1-1 | TRBV7-8 | NA | NA | TGTGCCAGCAGCTCTAAACTATCCCTAATGAACACTGAAGCTTTCTTT | CASSSKLSLMNTEAFF
TRBJ2-3 | TRBV28 | TRBD1 | NA | TGTGCCAGCAGACACCCTGACAGGGGGAATACGCAGTATTTT | CASRHPDRGNTQYF